This paragraph covers one T cell receptor (beta chain) sequence. This sample was included in a study of CD8 T cells in Susac syndrome. RNA was extracted with the RNeasy kit, and a quantity of roughly 0.5 to 1 ug was reverse transcribed using random hexamers. TCRdb recomputed calls from the immunoSEQ multiplex PCR reads with MiXCR, one row per CDR3 protein. The repertoire includes fewer than 200,000 distinct CDR3 sequences, around 93% of them detected once, and 0.1% sits in the top ten. TCR beta sequencing covered blood CD8+ and CD4+ T cells. Healthy donors acted as controls, with matching for age and sex. FACS was used to enrich TEMRA cells, whereas the CD8+ and CD4+ T cells were obtained by negative isolation. This TCR came from a human donor in good health. Sequenced sample: CD4+ T cells from PBMCs.

Here the CDR3 DNA reads TGTGCCAGCAGCCCAACCGGGACAGCCAACAATGAGCAGTTCTTC. Its protein product is CASSPTGTANNEQFF. The chain has TRBV3-1 and TRBJ2-1, with 7 bases matching TRBD1. V was pared by 4 bases and J by 5 bases, with 8 bases of the junction left unmatched. In germline, CDR1 is LGHDT, CDR2 YNNKEL (reference sequence). CDR3 length: 15 residues.